This T cell receptor beta chain is drawn from a study of cytomegalovirus exposure and HLA in healthy donors (dated by TCRdb to 2016 to 2017). Notes on the research overall: According to an earlier analysis of a few hundred of the donors, about 190 million T cells yielded 117 million unique TCR beta sequences and more than 250 Gb of sequence data. Roughly 300 gigabases of sequencing data and approximately 80 million unique TCR sequences were included in an early release covering about 620 HLA-typed donors. The genetic ancestry cluster associated with self-reported Caucasian donors included 70% to 85% of the roughly 390 genotyped donors. The aim of the study was to test whether cataloging public T cell receptors could identify signatures of past pathogen exposure. The study profiled the T cell repertoires of approximately 700 subjects by immunosequencing and related them to cytomegalovirus serostatus. In addition to the first cohort of around 670 subjects, a separate validation cohort of approximately 120 different subjects was used. High-throughput TCR immunosequencing, statistical association of individual TCRs with disease status, and machine learning were combined to predict cytomegalovirus infection status. A later analysis re-analyzed previously published TCR beta repertoires from 550 to 700 donors and added high-resolution HLA genotyping to study TCR occurrence patterns. Rather than drawing on any new phenotypic data, the later analysis identified candidate immune exposures from TCR beta sequences and the way those sequences occurred across donors. An earlier analysis of about 600 of the donors used high-throughput TCR beta sequencing to judge whether each TCR beta V gene segment behaved as functional or pseudogenic. Donor age, sex, ethnicity and CMV serostatus were compiled together with the repertoire data. A later genetic analysis used genome-wide SNP genotypes for about 55% of the 666 donors, treating that subset as a discovery cohort. All discovery cohort repertoires had been generated using a single sequencing platform. Class I and class II HLA loci were covered by the typing at four-digit resolution. The number of donors typed differed by locus, with 629-630 for A, B, C, DRB1 and DQB1, more than 500 for DQA1, approximately 580 for DPA1, and roughly 450 for DPB1. Roughly five DR-DQ haplotypes were handled as single units for association and clustering because linkage in the cohort was strong. On average, around 230,000 unique TCR beta nucleotide sequences were sequenced per donor among about 400 genotyped donors of the cohort, with roughly 20% of those sequences being non-productive. Findings and caveats that apply to the study as a whole: A cluster of highly shared sequence variants was judged likely to be a technical artifact of the sequencing pipeline. A further reported finding was that TCR beta sequences accurately predicted the HLA-A and HLA-B alleles for most subjects in the first cohort. In vitro tests confirmed that a few of the cytomegalovirus-associated TCR beta chains recognize cytomegalovirus antigens. The only immune exposure information available for the cohort was CMV serostatus. In this cohort, only TCR beta chains were sequenced, and detectable features were limited by the absence of alpha or paired-chain data. The earlier analysis of some 560 of the donors excluded around 17 rarely observed V segments, including chromosome 9 orphons, because counts were too low. An association between a missense DCLRE1C variant and V-gene and J-gene trimming of TCR beta chains was found in a later genetic analysis and replicated in an independent cohort. The classifier was reported to diagnose cytomegalovirus status with high specificity and sensitivity in both the original and validation cohorts. Most CMV-associated TCR beta chains appeared to be HLA-restricted in a later analysis, and the HLA associations seemed to be driven largely by CMV exposure. Because HLA typing was missing for some donors at each locus, association tests included only the typed subset. Sequencing depth was assumed to be roughly uniform across donors in the presence/absence analyses, though that assumption may not hold. According to the authors, the approach could potentially be generalized to other disease states and immunological phenotypes. In the study, 150 to 200 TCR beta chains were listed as associated with cytomegalovirus. At a false discovery rate of 0.05, a later analysis linked under 20,000 TCR beta sequences to specific HLA alleles. According to a later analysis, TCR association rates differed among HLA loci, with DRB1 alleles showing the most associated TCRs and HLA-C alleles showing the fewest. A later analysis reported that several top co-occurrence clusters appeared linked to parvovirus B19, influenza, CMV and Epstein-Barr virus. A later analysis found that HLA-associated TCR beta chains were more clonally expanded and had lower generation probabilities than equally common non-associated chains. Most TCR sequences were observed very rarely across donors, whereas some public TCRs were present in many individuals. Correlated functional status among segregating V segments might be attributable to linkage disequilibrium, but an unknown experimental factor could not be ruled out. When HLA alleles, especially DR and DQ, strongly co-occurred, TCR associations were difficult to assign to individual alleles. An earlier analysis of around 500 of the donors showed that most TCR beta V segments appeared in productive rearrangements either about 87% or about 30% of the time, which broadly matched IMGT annotations. Compared with the roughly 700-donor mean, donors in an Asian-associated ancestry cluster had fewer N-insertions in productive TCRs, according to a later genetic analysis.

Preparation of the library involved the immunoSEQ multiplex PCR assay. The multiplex PCR relied on a mix of 60 forward primers for TCR Vbeta segments and 13 reverse primers for TCR Jbeta segments. The CDR3 region of rearranged TCR beta genes was amplified from genomic DNA by a multiplex PCR assay. Amplified TCR beta libraries were sequenced as 87-base-pair reads on the Illumina HiSeq System. Regarding the original processing steps: Across the 640 or so repertoires, a later analysis counted 80 million or so unique TCR beta chains, roughly 11 million of which were shared by at least two donors. Raw reads were error-corrected and collapsed into unique sequences with a nearest-neighbor algorithm that merged closely related sequences to remove PCR and sequencing errors. CDR3 sequences were aligned to IMGT reference sequences to assign V, D and J gene segments. Each retained sequence needed at least a six-nucleotide match to both a V gene segment and a J gene segment. A rearrangement counted as productive if the CDR3 had no stop codons and remained in frame with V and J, and every other rearrangement counted as non-productive. CDR3 was defined according to IMGT convention as the region running from the second conserved V-encoded cysteine to the conserved J-encoded phenylalanine. In an earlier analysis of 550 to 650 of the donors, sequences lacking an unambiguous match to a single V gene segment were excluded. An earlier analysis of 500 to 600 of the donors classified V segments as functional when productive rearrangements were above 56.7% and as segregating when the standard deviation between donors was above 5%. A statistical classification framework was built for diagnosing cytomegalovirus status from the catalog of TCR beta chain sequences. In a later analysis, V and J genes were assigned by comparing TCR nucleotide sequences against IMGT/GENE-DB human TR gene sequences. The TCRdist pipeline was used in a later analysis to assign CDR3 sequences and most-parsimonious VDJ recombination scenarios. A later analysis defined each TCR beta chain by its CDR3 amino acid sequence plus V-gene family, and excluded reads lacking a unique V-gene family. In a later analysis, 450 to 600 highly shared, low-generation-probability nucleotide sequences were removed to address suspected cross-contamination and a sequencing artifact. In a later analysis, a clonal expansion index for each public chain was calculated from normalized within-repertoire ranks of inferred template counts. A later analysis computed generation probabilities with a VDJ recombination model fitted to out-of-frame rearrangements, and checked the results against IGoR. A later analysis scored TCR-TCR, TCR-HLA and TCR-CMV co-occurrence with hypergeometric tests, applying a repertoire-size bias correction to TCR pairs. To estimate false discovery rates, a later analysis permuted the HLA or CMV assignments 20 times. In a later analysis, co-occurring TCRs were grouped with DBSCAN, and TCRdist sequence similarity was added when clustering was performed within HLA-allele-positive subsets. Repertoires with fewer than 30,000 or more than 120,000 public chains, plus five repertoires with anomalous nucleotide sharing, were excluded from co-occurrence clustering. TCRdb took over this immuneACCESS table, retaining in-frame rearrangements with V and J assigned. Such tables are incomplete; in checked studies, under half of the missing clones stem from an unresolved V gene, and the remainder is unexplained. D and trimming come from the DNA, and the V and J calls and clone size come from that table. This sample lists fewer than 100,000 clones; 77% were detected once. The ten largest clones capture over 6% of the sample.

As to this clone: Its recognized antigen is unknown. The record has no base qualities; no much larger clone is one base away.

The cohort was made up of approximately 670 healthy bone marrow donors. Cohort members were all nominally healthy when sampled, although unrecorded immune exposures were likely present. The donor tested CMV seronegative and was one of the 352 seronegative cohort members. Every donor gave a peripheral blood sample, and the peripheral blood mononuclear cells from that sample were used for TCR beta sequencing. The Qiagen DNeasy Blood Extraction Kit was used to extract genomic DNA from the blood cell samples. This TCR came from a female donor in good health and CMV-seronegative. Specimen: PBMCs.

The DNA is TGTGCCAGCAGTCCCCCCGGCGGGACCCAGTACTTC. It translates as CASSPPGGTQYF. The sequence is built from TRBV6-5 and TRBJ2-5, with no reliable assignment of the D segment. Trimming at the junction amounts to 5 bases on V and 7 bases on J, and the germline ends lie 11 bases apart. CDR1 is given as MNHEY and CDR2 as SVGAGI, both from the germline V gene. The CDR3, from cysteine to phenylalanine, totals 12 residues. The CDR3 DNA has 36 bases and is translated from base 1.